The present entry profiles one T cell receptor beta chain with its context. Its antigen is not identified. The source of the sample is a study of vaccination effects on CD4 cells after COVID-19. Produced via immunoSEQ multiplex PCR; TCRdb's table is partial and in-frame only. The table shows tens of thousands of clones, with more than 60% occurring only once. The CDR3 consists of 16 residues. Germline lookup yields CDR1 MNHEY and CDR2 SMNVEV (reference sequence). V dropped 5 bases and J dropped 1 base, with 15 bases sitting between them. Antigen-specific CD4+ T cells were expanded with viral peptide pools in the ViraFEST assay before sequencing. It was after roughly ten days of culture that CD4+ T cells were isolated. Either the mRNA-1273 or the BNT162b2 vaccine was given to participants as two doses. Half-medium exchanges with IL-2 medium took place on days 3 and 7.

The chain is built from TRBV27 and TRBJ1-5, with D unclear. The sequence derives from a human donor who received a COVID-19 vaccine. This specimen was CD4+ T cells from PBMCs cultured with SARS-CoV-2 spike peptides, taken after COVID-19 vaccination. The CDR3 DNA reads TGTGCCAGCAGTCACGAGGGCTTAGGGAGCAATCAGCCCCAGCATTTT. This translates into CASSHEGLGSNQPQHF.